Listed here is a single T cell receptor beta chain. V gave up 7 bases and J gave up 6 bases; unmatched junction bases: 10. Germline V gives CDR1 MNHEY, CDR2 SVGAGI. The CDR3 is 14 amino acids. This entry is derived from a study of blood T cell repertoires in COVID-19. At the level of the study: Researchers got acute and convalescent COVID-19 samples from the United States, Italy and Spain. T cells, B-cell-depleted T cells, or PBMCs provided the cDNA or gDNA that served as material.

As originally analysed: Researchers report that nucleated cell counts were estimated from reference gene primer amplification. The method was immunoSEQ multiplex PCR; TCRdb's version includes in-frame clones alone and lacks a portion of them. V and J calls and clone size are copied from that table; D and trimming were computed from the DNA. This repertoire shows over 60,000 clones, around 86% found once; its top ten account for 1%. V and J are TRBV6-5 and TRBJ2-7; 9 positions agree with TRBD2. The sequence derives from a man between 65 and 85 years old with acute or convalescent COVID-19. The sequenced sample was peripheral blood. The DNA of the CDR3 is TGTGCCAGCAACCGGGGGACTAGCCGGGCCGAGCAGTACTTC. It codes for CASNRGTSRAEQYF.